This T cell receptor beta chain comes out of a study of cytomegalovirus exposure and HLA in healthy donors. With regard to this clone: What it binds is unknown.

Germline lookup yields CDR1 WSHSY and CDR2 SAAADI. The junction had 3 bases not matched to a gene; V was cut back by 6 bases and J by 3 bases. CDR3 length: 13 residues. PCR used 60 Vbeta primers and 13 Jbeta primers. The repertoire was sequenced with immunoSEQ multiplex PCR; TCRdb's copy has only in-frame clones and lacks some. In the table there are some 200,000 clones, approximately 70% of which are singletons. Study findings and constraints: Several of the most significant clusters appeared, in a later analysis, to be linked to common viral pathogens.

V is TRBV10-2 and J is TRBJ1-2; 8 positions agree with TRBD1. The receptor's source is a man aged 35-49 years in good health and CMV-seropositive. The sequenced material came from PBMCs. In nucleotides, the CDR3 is TGCGCCAGCAGCACGGACAGGGACTATGGCTACACCTTC. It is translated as CASSTDRDYGYTF.